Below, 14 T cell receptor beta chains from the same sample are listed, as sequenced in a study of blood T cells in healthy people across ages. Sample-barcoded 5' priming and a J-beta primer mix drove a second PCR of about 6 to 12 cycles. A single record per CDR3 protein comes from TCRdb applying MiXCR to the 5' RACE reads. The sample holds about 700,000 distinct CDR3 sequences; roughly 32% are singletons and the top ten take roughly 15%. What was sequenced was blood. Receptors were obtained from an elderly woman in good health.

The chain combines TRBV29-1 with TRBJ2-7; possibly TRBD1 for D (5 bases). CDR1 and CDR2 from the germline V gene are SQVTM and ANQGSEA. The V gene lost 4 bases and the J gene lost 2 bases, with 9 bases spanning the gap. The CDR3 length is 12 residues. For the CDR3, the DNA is TGCAGCGTTGGGGGCACCACCTACGAGCAGTACTTC. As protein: CSVGGTTYEQYF.

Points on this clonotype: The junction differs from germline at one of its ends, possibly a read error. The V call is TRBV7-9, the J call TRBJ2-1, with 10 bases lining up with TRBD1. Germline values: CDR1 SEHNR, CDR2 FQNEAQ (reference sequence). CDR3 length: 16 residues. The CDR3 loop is CACSLIRGQGYNEQFF. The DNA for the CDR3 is TGTGCCTGCAGCTTAATTAGGGGACAGGGGTACAACGAGCAGTTCTTC.

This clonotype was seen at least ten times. The chain's CDR3 is CASSFDRQETQYF. For the CDR3, the DNA is TGTGCCAGCAGCTTTGACAGGCAAGAGACCCAGTACTTC. This rearrangement joins TRBV7-9 to TRBJ2-5; D perhaps matches TRBD1 (6 bases). This CDR3 comprises 13 residues. CDR1 SEHNR and CDR2 FQNEAQ come from the germline V gene (reference sequence). V was clipped by 3 bases and J by 2 bases, with 7 bases between them.

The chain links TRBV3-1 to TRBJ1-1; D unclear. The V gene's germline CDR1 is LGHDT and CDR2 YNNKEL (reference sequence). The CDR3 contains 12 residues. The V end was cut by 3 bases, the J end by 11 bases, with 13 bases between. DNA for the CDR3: TGTGCCAGCAGCCACGCCGCAAGTGGTGCTTTCTTT. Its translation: CASSHAASGAFF.

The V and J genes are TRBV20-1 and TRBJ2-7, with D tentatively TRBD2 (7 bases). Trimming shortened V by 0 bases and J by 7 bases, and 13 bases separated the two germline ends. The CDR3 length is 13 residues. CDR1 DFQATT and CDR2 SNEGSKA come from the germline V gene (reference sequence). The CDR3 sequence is CSARDGGDTEQYF. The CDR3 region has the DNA TGCAGTGCTAGAGATGGGGGGGACACTGAGCAGTACTTC.

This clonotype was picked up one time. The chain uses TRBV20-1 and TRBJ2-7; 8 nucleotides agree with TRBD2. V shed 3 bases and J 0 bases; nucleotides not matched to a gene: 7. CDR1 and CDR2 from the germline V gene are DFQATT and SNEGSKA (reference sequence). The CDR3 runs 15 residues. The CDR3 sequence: CSASPNSGNSYEQYF. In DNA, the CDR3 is TGCAGTGCTAGCCCAAATAGCGGGAACTCCTACGAGCAGTACTTC.

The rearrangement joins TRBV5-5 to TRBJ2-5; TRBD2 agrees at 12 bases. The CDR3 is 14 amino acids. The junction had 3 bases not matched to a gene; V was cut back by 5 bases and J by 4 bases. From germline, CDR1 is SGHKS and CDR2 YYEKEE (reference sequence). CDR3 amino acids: CASRLTSGGETQYF. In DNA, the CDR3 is TGTGCCAGCAGACTGACTAGCGGGGGAGAGACCCAGTACTTC.

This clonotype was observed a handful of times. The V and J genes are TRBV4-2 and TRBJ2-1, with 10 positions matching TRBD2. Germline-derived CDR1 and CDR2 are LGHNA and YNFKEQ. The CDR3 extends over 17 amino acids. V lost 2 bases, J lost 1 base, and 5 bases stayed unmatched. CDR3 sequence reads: CASSQPRAGGSYNEQFF. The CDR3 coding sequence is TGTGCCAGCAGCCAACCCAGAGCGGGGGGGTCCTACAATGAGCAGTTCTTC.

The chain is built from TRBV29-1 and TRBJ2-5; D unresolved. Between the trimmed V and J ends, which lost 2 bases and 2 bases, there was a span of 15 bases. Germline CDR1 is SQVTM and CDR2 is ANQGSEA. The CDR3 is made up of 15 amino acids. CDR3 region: CSVEYRGESQETQYF. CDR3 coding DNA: TGCAGCGTTGAATATAGAGGCGAGAGTCAAGAGACCCAGTACTTC.

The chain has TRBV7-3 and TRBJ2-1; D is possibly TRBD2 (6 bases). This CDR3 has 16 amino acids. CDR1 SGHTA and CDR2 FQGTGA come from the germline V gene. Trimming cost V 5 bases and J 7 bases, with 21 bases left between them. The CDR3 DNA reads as TGTGCCAGCAGCCCAAGTCTAGCGAGATACATAAATGAGCAGTTCTTC. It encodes CASSPSLARYINEQFF.

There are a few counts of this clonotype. CDR3 amino acids: CASSFGGANTEAFF. For the CDR3, the DNA is TGTGCCAGCAGTTTTGGGGGGGCGAACACTGAAGCTTTCTTT. The gene calls are TRBV12-3 or TRBV12-4 and TRBJ1-1, with a possible D match to TRBD1 (6 bases). V dropped 3 bases and J dropped 1 base, with 9 bases sitting between them. This CDR3 comprises 14 residues.

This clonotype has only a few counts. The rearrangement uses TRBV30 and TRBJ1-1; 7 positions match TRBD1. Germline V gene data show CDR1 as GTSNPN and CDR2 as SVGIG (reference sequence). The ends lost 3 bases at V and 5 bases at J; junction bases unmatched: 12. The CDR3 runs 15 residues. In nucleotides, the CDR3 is TGTGCCTGGAGGTCCCTGACAGGGATAGGGACTGAAGCTTTCTTT. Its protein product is CAWRSLTGIGTEAFF.

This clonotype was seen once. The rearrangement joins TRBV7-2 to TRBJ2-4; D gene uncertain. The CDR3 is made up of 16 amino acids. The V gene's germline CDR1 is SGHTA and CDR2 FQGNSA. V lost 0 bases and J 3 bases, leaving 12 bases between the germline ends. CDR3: CASSLATLSDKNIQYF. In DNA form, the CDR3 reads TGTGCCAGCAGCTTAGCGACCCTGAGCGACAAAAACATTCAGTACTTC.

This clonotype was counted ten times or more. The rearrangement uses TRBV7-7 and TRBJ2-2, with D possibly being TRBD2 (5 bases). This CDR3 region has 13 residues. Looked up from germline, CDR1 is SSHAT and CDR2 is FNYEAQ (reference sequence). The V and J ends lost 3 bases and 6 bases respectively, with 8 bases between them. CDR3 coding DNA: TGTGCCAGCAGCTTTGCGGGCGCCGGGGAGCTGTTTTTT. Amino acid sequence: CASSFAGAGELFF. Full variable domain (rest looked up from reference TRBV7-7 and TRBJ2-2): GAGVSQSPRYKVTKRGQDVTLRCDPISSHATLYWYQQALGQGPEFLTYFNYEAQPDKSGLPSDRFSAERPEGSISTLTIQRTEQRDSAMYRCASSFAGAGELFFGEGSRLTVL.